The TCR beta chain under discussion was sequenced for a study of cytomegalovirus exposure and HLA in healthy donors. This clone has only a few counts. Germline assignment: CDR1 SGHDT and CDR2 YYEEEE. CDR3 length: 14 amino acids. The trim removed 3 bases at V and 5 bases at J, leaving 6 bases unmatched. Primers included in the PCR were 60 Vbeta and 13 Jbeta primers. Here immunoSEQ multiplex PCR was the method, and the copy in TCRdb shows in-frame clones only, minus some. The table has around 85,000 clones, over 70% seen once. The source material was PBMCs. The clonotype originates from a man in his forties or fifties in good health and CMV-seropositive. The chain combines TRBV5-6 with TRBJ1-1, with 8 bases aligning to TRBD1. The CDR3 region is CASSSRQGKTEAFF. CDR3 DNA sequence: TGTGCCAGCAGCTCTCGACAGGGGAAGACTGAAGCTTTCTTT.